This T cell receptor beta chain was captured in a study of T cells in Graves' hyperthyroidism and ophthalmopathy. Whole-study findings and limits: The model predicted ophthalmopathy a median approximately seven months before onset.

Trimming took 6 bases from V and 6 from J, leaving 18 bases between them. Germline CDR1 is SGHAT and CDR2 is FQNNGV. The CDR3 sequence is 14 residues long. Amplification of TCR beta CDR3 regions used RNA as the template. TCR CDR3 underwent first-round RT-PCR with the HTBI primer set. TCRdb re-analysed the multiplex PCR reads in MiXCR, keeping a single row per CDR3 protein. The sample yields some 500,000 distinct CDR3 sequences, about an eighth seen once. This clonotype was found many times. Antigen unknown. This receptor was taken from a young woman with Graves' hyperthyroidism. The sequencing sample was made of blood. The J gene is TRBJ2-7, the V gene TRBV11-2; TRBD2 is a possible D gene (5 bases). CDR3 residues: CASSPRRRGGEQYF. CDR3 sequence (DNA): TGTGCCAGCAGTCCCCGGAGGAGAGGTGGCGAGCAGTACTTC.